The 7 T cell receptor beta chains in this list originate from one sample, sequenced in a study of somatic mutations in cytotoxic T cells in rheumatoid arthritis. The method was immunoSEQ multiplex PCR; TCRdb's version includes in-frame clones alone and lacks a portion of them. The profile shows just over 15,000 clones, 65% to 80% of them singletons. Sequenced sample: CD8+ T cells sorted from blood. The receptor source for this set is an adult with rheumatoid arthritis.

This clone was picked up one time. This chain connects TRBV6-1 to TRBJ2-7; 12 bases agree with TRBD2. Per the germline V gene, CDR1 is MNHNS and CDR2 is SASEGT. There are 17 residues in the CDR3. The V gene end was trimmed by 2 bases and the J gene end by 1 base; junction bases not matched to a gene: 6. DNA of the CDR3: TGTGCCAGCAGTGAAAATCCTCTAGCGGGAGGGTCCTACGAGCAGTACTTC. Translating it yields CASSENPLAGGSYEQYF.

This sequence joins TRBV11-2 and TRBJ2-5; 14 bases are shared with TRBD2. J was trimmed by 3 bases and V by 5 bases; bases with no gene match: 5. Germline loops: CDR1 SGHAT, CDR2 FQNNGV. This CDR3 contains 16 residues. Written as DNA, the CDR3 is TGTGCCAGCAGCCCCTTGACTAGCGGGAGGGAAGAGACCCAGTACTTC. Translated: CASSPLTSGREETQYF.

V and J are TRBV27 and TRBJ2-1; no definite D call. Germline V gene sequence: CDR1 MNHEY, CDR2 SMNVEV (reference sequence). The V end was cut by 4 bases, the J end by 3 bases, with 10 bases between. The CDR3 length is 14 residues. The CDR3 spells CASSSAGIYNEQFF. The CDR3 DNA reads TGTGCCAGCAGTTCCGCAGGTATCTACAATGAGCAGTTCTTC.

This sequence joins TRBV11-2 and TRBJ1-2; 7 bases fit TRBD1. CDR3 length equals 19 residues. After removal of 1 base from V and 0 bases from J, the junction contained 14 bases not matched to a gene. Germline CDR1 reads SGHAT; CDR2 reads FQNNGV. The CDR3 protein is CASSLGWGDREGSNYGYTF. The CDR3 DNA reads TGTGCCAGCAGCTTAGGATGGGGAGACAGGGAGGGCTCTAACTATGGCTACACCTTC. Complete variable domain (other parts from reference TRBV11-2 and TRBJ1-2): EAGVAQSPRYKIIEKRQSVAFWCNPISGHATLYWYQQILGQGPKLLIQFQNNGVVDDSQLPKDRFSAERLKGVDSTLKIQPAKLEDSAVYLCASSLGWGDREGSNYGYTFGSGTRLTVV.

The genes are TRBV25-1 and TRBJ2-1, with TRBD2 identical over 9 bases. The junction had 6 bases not matched to a gene; V was cut back by 8 bases and J by 4 bases. The CDR3 extends over 14 amino acids. In germline, CDR1 is MGHDK, CDR2 SYGVNS. The CDR3: CASEGLAIYNEQFF. In DNA form, the CDR3 reads TGTGCCAGCGAAGGACTAGCGATTTACAATGAGCAGTTCTTC.

This clone was seen more than once but under ten times. The rearrangement uses TRBV13 and TRBJ2-1, with 11 nucleotides matching TRBD2. This CDR3 is 16 amino acids long. V was pared by 3 bases and J by 2 bases, with 3 bases of the junction left unmatched. Germline V gene sequence: CDR1 PRHDT, CDR2 FYEKMQ (reference sequence). This chain's CDR3 is CASSFSGGVAYNEQFF. CDR3 DNA sequence: TGTGCCAGCAGCTTTAGCGGGGGGGTTGCCTACAATGAGCAGTTCTTC.

The CDR3 here is CAWRDGGIGTEAFF. DNA for the CDR3: TGTGCCTGGCGGGACGGGGGGATCGGCACTGAAGCTTTCTTT. This chain uses TRBV30 with TRBJ1-1; a weak D match, TRBD1 (5 bases). CDR3 length: 14 amino acids. Trimming removed 5 bases at V and 4 bases at J, with 17 bases between. Germline assignment: CDR1 GTSNPN and CDR2 SVGIG (reference sequence). Supplemented by reference TRBV30 and TRBJ1-1, the full variable domain reads SQTIHQWPATLVQPVGSPLSLECTVEGTSNPNLYWYRQAAGRGLQLLFYSVGIGQISSEVPQNLSASRPQDRQFILSSKKLLLSDSGFYLCAWRDGGIGTEAFFGQGTRLTVV.